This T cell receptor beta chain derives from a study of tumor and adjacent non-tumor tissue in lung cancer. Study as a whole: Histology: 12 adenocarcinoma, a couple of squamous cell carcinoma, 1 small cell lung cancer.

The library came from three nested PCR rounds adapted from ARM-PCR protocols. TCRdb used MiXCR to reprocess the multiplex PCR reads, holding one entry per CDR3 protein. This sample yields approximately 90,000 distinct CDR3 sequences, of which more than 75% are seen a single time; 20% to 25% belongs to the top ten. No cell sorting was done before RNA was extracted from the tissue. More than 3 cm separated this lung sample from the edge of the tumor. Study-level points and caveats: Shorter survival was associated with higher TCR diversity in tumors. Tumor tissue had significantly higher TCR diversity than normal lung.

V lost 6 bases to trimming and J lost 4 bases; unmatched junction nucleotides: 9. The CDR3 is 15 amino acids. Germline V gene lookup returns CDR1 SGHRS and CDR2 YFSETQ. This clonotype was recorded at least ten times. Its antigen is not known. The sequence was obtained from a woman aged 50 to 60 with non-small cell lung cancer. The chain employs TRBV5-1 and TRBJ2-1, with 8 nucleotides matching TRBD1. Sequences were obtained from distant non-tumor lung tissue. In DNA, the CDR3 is TGCGCCAGCAACCAAGGACAGGGCTTGTACAATGAGCAGTTCTTC. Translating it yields CASNQGQGLYNEQFF.